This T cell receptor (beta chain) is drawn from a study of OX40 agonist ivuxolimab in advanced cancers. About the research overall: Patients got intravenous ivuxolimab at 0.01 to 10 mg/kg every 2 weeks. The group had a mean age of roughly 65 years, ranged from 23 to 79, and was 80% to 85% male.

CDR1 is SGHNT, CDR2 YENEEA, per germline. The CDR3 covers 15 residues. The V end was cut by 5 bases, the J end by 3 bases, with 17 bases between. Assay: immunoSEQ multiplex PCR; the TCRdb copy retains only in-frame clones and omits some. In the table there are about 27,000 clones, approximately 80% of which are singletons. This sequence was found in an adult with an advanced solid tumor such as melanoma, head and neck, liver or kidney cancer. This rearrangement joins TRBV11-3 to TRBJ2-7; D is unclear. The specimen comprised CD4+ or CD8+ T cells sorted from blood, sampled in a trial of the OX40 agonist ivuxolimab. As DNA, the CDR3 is TGTGCCAGCAGCCTGGCCGGGCCCCCTCACTACGAGCAGTACTTC. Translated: CASSLAGPPHYEQYF. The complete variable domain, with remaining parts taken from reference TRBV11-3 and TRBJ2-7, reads EAGVVQSPRYKIIEKKQPVAFWCNPISGHNTLYWYLQNLGQGPELLIRYENEEAVDDSQLPKDRFSAERLKGVDSTLKIQPAELGDSAVYLCASSLAGPPHYEQYFGPGTRLTVT.